The entry below gives a single T cell receptor beta chain sequence along with its context. Its antigen is unknown. These data belong to a study of cytomegalovirus exposure and HLA in healthy donors. The study's findings and limits: On later analysis, the bulk of CMV-associated TCR beta chains appeared to be HLA-restricted. Later analysis associated a missense DCLRE1C variant with TCR beta V- and J-gene trimming.

Nominally healthy donors provided the samples, though records likely missed some immune exposures. Both 60 Vbeta primers and 13 Jbeta primers went into the PCR. Sequenced by immunoSEQ multiplex PCR; TCRdb stores in-frame clones only, minus some. Found here are over 120,000 clones, about 71% of them singletons; the top ten hold approximately 2.3%. The sequence was obtained from an older woman in good health and CMV-seropositive. The sample taken for sequencing was PBMCs.

The CDR3 DNA reads as TGCGCCAGCAGCCAAGATACGGCGGGGGAGCAGTTCTTC. Translation: CASSQDTAGEQFF. The rearrangement uses TRBV4-1 and TRBJ2-1; D possibly corresponds to TRBD2 (6 bases). This CDR3 is 13 amino acids long. Germline V gene sequence: CDR1 MGHRA, CDR2 YSYEKL. V lost 0 bases and J lost 10, with 10 bases in between.